This TCR beta chain was identified during a study of OX40 agonist ivuxolimab in advanced cancers. Overall study context: All patients had ivuxolimab intravenously every 2 weeks at 0.01 to 10 mg/kg.

Findings and caveats of the study: Both blood CD4+ and CD8+ T cells showed clonal growth by week 6 at 0.1 to 3.0 mg/kg. Expanded peripheral T cell antigen specificity was not determined.

Patients were excluded for autoimmune disease history or systemic immunosuppression. Data came from immunoSEQ multiplex PCR; TCRdb stores just in-frame clones and leaves some out. The table shows approximately 74,000 clones, with around 80% occurring only once. Comment on this clone: Its antigen remains unknown.

This clonotype was sampled from an adult with an advanced solid tumor such as melanoma, head and neck, liver or kidney cancer. The sequencing used CD4+ or CD8+ T cells sorted from blood, collected in a trial of the OX40 agonist ivuxolimab.

This CDR3 reads CASSFGGAGGPTDTQYF. CDR3 nucleotides: TGTGCCAGCAGCTTCGGCGGTGCGGGGGGCCCGACAGATACGCAGTATTTT. V gene TRBV7-8 combines with J gene TRBJ2-3, with TRBD2 identical over 8 bases. The CDR3 has 17 amino acids. Trimming took 3 bases from V and 3 from J; bases not matched to a gene: 11. The germline V gene encodes CDR1 SGHVS and CDR2 FQNEAQ.